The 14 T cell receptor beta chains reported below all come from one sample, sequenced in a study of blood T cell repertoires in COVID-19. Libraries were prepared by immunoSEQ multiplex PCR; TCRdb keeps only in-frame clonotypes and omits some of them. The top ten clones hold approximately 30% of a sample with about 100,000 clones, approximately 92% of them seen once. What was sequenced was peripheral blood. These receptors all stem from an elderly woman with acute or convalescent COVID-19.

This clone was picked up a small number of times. CDR3 sequence (DNA): TGCAGCGTTGGCAGACAGGTTGTAAACACTGAAGCTTTCTTT. Amino acid sequence: CSVGRQVVNTEAFF. The chain links TRBV29-1 to TRBJ1-1; maybe TRBD1 (6 bases). The CDR3 loop spans 14 amino acids. Between the trimmed V and J ends, which lost 4 bases and 2 bases, there was a span of 14 bases. Per the germline V gene, CDR1 is SQVTM and CDR2 is ANQGSEA. Combining the CDR3 with reference TRBV29-1 and TRBJ1-1 gives the whole variable domain SAVISQKPSRDICQRGTSLTIQCQVDSQVTMMFWYRQQPGQSLTLIATANQGSEATYESGFVIDKFPISRPNLTFSTLTVSNMSPEDSSIYLCSVGRQVVNTEAFFGQGTRLTVV.

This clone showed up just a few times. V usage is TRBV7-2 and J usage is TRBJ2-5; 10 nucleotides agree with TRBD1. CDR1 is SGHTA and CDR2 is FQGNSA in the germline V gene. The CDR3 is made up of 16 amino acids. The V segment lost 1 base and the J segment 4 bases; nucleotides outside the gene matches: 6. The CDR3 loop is CASSLEGTGVGETQYF. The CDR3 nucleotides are TGTGCCAGCAGCTTAGAAGGGACAGGGGTTGGAGAGACCCAGTACTTC.

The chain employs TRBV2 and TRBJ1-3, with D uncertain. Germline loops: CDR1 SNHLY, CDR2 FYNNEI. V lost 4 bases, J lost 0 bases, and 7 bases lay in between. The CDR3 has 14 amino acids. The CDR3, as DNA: TGTGCCAGCAGTGGGTCACTCTCTGGAAACACCATATATTTT. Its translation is CASSGSLSGNTIYF.

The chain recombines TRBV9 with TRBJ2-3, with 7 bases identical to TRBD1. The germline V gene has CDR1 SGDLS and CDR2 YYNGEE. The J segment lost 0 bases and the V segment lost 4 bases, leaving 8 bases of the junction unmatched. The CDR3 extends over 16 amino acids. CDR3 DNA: TGTGCCAGCAGCAAAGGACAGGCCTATAGCACAGATACGCAGTATTTT. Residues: CASSKGQAYSTDTQYF.

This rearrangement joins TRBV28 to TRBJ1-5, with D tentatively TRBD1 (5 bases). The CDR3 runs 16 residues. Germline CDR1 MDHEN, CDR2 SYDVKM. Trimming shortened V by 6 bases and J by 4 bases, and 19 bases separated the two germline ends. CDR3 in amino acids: CASSSNTRQRNQPQHF. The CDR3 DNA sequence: TGTGCCAGCAGCTCCAACACCCGACAGCGAAATCAGCCCCAGCATTTT. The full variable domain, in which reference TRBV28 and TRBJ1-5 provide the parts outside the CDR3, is DVKVTQSSRYLVKRTGEKVFLECVQDMDHENMFWYRQDPGLGLRLIYFSYDVKMKEKGDIPEGYSVSREKKERFSLILESASTNQTSMYLCASSSNTRQRNQPQHFGDGTRLSIL.

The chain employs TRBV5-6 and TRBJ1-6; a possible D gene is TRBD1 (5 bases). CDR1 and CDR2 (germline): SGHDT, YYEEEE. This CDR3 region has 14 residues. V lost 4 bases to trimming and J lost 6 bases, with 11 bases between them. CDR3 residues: CASSLGHPNSPLHF. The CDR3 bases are TGTGCCAGCAGCCTCGGACACCCTAATTCACCCCTCCACTTT.

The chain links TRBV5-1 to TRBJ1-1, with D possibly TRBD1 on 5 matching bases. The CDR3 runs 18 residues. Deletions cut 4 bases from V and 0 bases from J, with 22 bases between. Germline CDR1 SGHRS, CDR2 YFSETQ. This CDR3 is CASSLIVRGHALNTEAFF. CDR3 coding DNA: TGCGCCAGCAGCCTGATTGTTAGGGGCCATGCCCTGAACACTGAAGCTTTCTTT. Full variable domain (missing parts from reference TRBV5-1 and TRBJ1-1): KAGVTQTPRYLIKTRGQQVTLSCSPISGHRSVSWYQQTPGQGLQFLFEYFSETQRNKGNFPGRFSGRQFSNSRSEMNVSTLELGDSALYLCASSLIVRGHALNTEAFFGQGTRLTVV.

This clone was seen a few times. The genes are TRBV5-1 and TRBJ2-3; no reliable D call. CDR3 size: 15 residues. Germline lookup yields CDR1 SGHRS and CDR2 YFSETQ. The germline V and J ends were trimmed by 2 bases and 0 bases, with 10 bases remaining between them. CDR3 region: CASSLQALSTDTQYF. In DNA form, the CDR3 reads TGCGCCAGCAGCTTACAAGCGTTAAGCACAGATACGCAGTATTTT.

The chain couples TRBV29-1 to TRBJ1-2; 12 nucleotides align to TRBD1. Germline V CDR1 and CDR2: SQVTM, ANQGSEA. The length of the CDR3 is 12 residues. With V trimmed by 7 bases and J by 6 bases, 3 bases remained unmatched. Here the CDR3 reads CSGGQGANGYTF. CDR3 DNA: TGCAGCGGGGGACAGGGGGCTAATGGCTACACCTTC.

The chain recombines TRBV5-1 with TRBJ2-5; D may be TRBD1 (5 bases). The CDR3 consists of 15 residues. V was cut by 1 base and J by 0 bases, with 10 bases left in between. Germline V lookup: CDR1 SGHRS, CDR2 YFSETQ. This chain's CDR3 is CASSLLGAYQETQYF. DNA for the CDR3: TGCGCCAGCAGCTTGTTAGGGGCGTACCAAGAGACCCAGTACTTC.

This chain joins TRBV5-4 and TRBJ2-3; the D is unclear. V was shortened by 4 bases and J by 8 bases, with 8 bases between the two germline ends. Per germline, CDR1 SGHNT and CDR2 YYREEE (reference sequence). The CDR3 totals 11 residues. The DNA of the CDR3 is TGTGCCAGCAGCCTCGCAGGTACGCAGTATTTT. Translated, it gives CASSLAGTQYF.

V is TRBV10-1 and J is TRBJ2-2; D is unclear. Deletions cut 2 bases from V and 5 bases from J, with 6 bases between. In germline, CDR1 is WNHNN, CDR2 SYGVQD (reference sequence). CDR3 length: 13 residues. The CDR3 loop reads CASSEIATGELFF. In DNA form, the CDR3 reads TGCGCCAGCAGTGAGATAGCAACCGGGGAGCTGTTTTTT.

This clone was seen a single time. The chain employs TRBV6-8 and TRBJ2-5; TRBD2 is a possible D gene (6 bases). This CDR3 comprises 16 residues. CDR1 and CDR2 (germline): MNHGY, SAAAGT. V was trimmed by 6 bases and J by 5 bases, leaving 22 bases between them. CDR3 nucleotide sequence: TGTGCCAGCAGGTCCCCCCTCGTCCGGGGGTGGGAGACCCAGTACTTC. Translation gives CASRSPLVRGWETQYF.

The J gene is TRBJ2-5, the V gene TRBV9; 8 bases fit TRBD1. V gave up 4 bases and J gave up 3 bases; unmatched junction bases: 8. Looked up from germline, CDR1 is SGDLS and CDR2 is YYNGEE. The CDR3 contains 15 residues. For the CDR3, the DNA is TGTGCCAGCAGCAAACGGACAGGGCTCGAAGAGACCCAGTACTTC. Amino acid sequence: CASSKRTGLEETQYF.